The rows below give T cell receptor beta chains drawn from one sample of a study of OX40 agonist ivuxolimab in advanced cancers. Repertoires were generated with immunoSEQ multiplex PCR, while TCRdb's copy carries only in-frame clones and drops some. This sample has 70,000 to 80,000 clones; roughly 90% occur once, and the top ten carry approximately 1.3%. This sample comprised CD4+ or CD8+ T cells sorted from blood, obtained in a trial of the OX40 agonist ivuxolimab. The receptors derive from an adult with an advanced solid tumor such as melanoma, head and neck, liver or kidney cancer. Each CDR3 is given with its conserved first and last residue.

J gene: TRBJ2-7; CDR3 length: 15; V gene: TRBV27; CDR3 protein: CASSRAGLGSYEQYF
J gene: TRBJ1-4; CDR3 length: 15; V gene: TRBV19; CDR3 protein: CASSIPGTVAEKLFF
J gene: TRBJ2-7; CDR3 length: 13; V gene: TRBV27; CDR3 protein: CASSLFGPYEQYF
J gene: TRBJ1-5; CDR3 length: 17; V gene: TRBV4-2; CDR3 protein: CASSLGGGAWSNQPQHF
J gene: TRBJ2-2; CDR3 length: 15; V gene: TRBV19; CDR3 protein: CASTPQGAGTGELFF
J gene: TRBJ2-1; CDR3 length: 15; V gene: TRBV19; CDR3 protein: CASSLERMTYNEQFF
J gene: TRBJ1-5; CDR3 length: 13; V gene: TRBV14; CDR3 protein: CASSQGPNQPQHF
J gene: TRBJ2-7; CDR3 length: 11; V gene: TRBV7-2; CDR3 protein: CASSLSYEQYF
J gene: TRBJ1-6; CDR3 length: 15; V gene: TRBV9; CDR3 protein: CASSPRTGNNSPLHF
J gene: TRBJ2-7; CDR3 length: 14; V gene: TRBV18; CDR3 protein: CASSPRDSSYEQYF
J gene: TRBJ1-1; CDR3 length: 16; V gene: TRBV18; CDR3 protein: CASSPPTSGQRGSAFF
J gene: .; CDR3 length: 15; V gene: TRBV18; CDR3 protein: CASSPRTSGRNEQYF
J gene: TRBJ2-2; CDR3 length: 14; V gene: TRBV27; CDR3 protein: CASVPGQTGGELFF
J gene: TRBJ2-5; CDR3 length: 14; V gene: TRBV7-2; CDR3 protein: CASTLQPGQETQYF
J gene: TRBJ2-7; CDR3 length: 14; V gene: TRBV6-5; CDR3 protein: CASSSARGTYEQYF
J gene: TRBJ1-5; CDR3 length: 15; V gene: TRBV27; CDR3 protein: CASSSWTGSNQPQHF
J gene: TRBJ2-2; CDR3 length: 14; V gene: TRBV5-1; CDR3 protein: CASNLGVSGGELFF
J gene: TRBJ1-1; CDR3 length: 14; V gene: TRBV11-1; CDR3 protein: CASSLTVMNTEAFF
J gene: TRBJ2-3; CDR3 length: 16; V gene: TRBV11-2; CDR3 protein: CASSQRVLAVTDTQYF
J gene: TRBJ1-3; CDR3 length: 15; V gene: TRBV18; CDR3 protein: CASSPDPGTGNTIYF
J gene: TRBJ1-4; CDR3 length: 17; V gene: TRBV11-2; CDR3 protein: CASSLRQAGAGNEKLFF
J gene: TRBJ2-2; CDR3 length: 15; V gene: TRBV19; CDR3 protein: CASTLDRGISGELFF
J gene: TRBJ1-2; CDR3 length: 14; V gene: TRBV28; CDR3 protein: CASSLGTGYGGYTF
J gene: TRBJ1-4; CDR3 length: 13; V gene: TRBV6-1; CDR3 protein: CASRGPQIEKLFF
J gene: TRBJ1-5; CDR3 length: 12; V gene: TRBV28; CDR3 protein: CASGQGNQPQHF
J gene: TRBJ1-1; CDR3 length: 15; V gene: TRBV27; CDR3 protein: CASSTQGKGNTEAFF
J gene: TRBJ2-5; CDR3 length: 14; V gene: TRBV6-1; CDR3 protein: CASSEMRGQETQYF
J gene: TRBJ2-3; CDR3 length: 14; V gene: TRBV15; CDR3 protein: CATSRDFGTDTQYF
J gene: TRBJ1-1; CDR3 length: 16; V gene: TRBV9; CDR3 protein: CASSVGGRERYTEAFF
J gene: TRBJ2-3; CDR3 length: 15; V gene: TRBV5-1; CDR3 protein: CASTGGRGLTDTQYF
J gene: TRBJ1-1; CDR3 length: 11; V gene: TRBV20-1; CDR3 protein: CSASRGTEAFF
J gene: TRBJ2-5; CDR3 length: 16; V gene: TRBV18; CDR3 protein: CASSPGGAVLQETQYF
J gene: TRBJ1-5; CDR3 length: 15; V gene: TRBV5-1; CDR3 protein: CASSLSGQGGQPQHF
J gene: TRBJ1-2; CDR3 length: 15; V gene: TRBV18; CDR3 protein: CASSPPQAELYGYTF
J gene: TRBJ1-2; CDR3 length: 12; V gene: TRBV7-9; CDR3 protein: CASVQDRYGYTF
J gene: TRBJ2-6; CDR3 length: 15; V gene: TRBV27; CDR3 protein: CASSLIQAGANVLTF
J gene: TRBJ1-6; CDR3 length: 16; V gene: TRBV19; CDR3 protein: CASSIDGDRKNSPLHF
J gene: TRBJ1-1; CDR3 length: 15; V gene: TRBV7-3; CDR3 protein: CASSFDRVKNTEAFF
J gene: TRBJ2-7; CDR3 length: 11; V gene: TRBV11-2; CDR3 protein: CASSLDYEQYF
J gene: TRBJ1-5; CDR3 length: 15; V gene: TRBV5-6; CDR3 protein: CASSSGQGHAQPQHF